This entry lists 26 T cell receptor beta chains sequenced from one sample in a study of blood T cell repertoires in COVID-19. Data came from immunoSEQ multiplex PCR; TCRdb stores just in-frame clones and leaves some out. Among about 49,000 clones listed, 83% were seen once. Sequenced: peripheral blood. The receptors here all came from a human donor in a cohort sampled during active COVID-19.

The chain links TRBV4-3 to TRBJ1-2; 7 nucleotides match TRBD1. CDR3 length: 16 residues. The V and J ends lost 1 base and 4 bases, in that order; junction bases with no gene match: 9. Per the germline V gene, CDR1 is LGHNA and CDR2 is YSLEER. Here the CDR3 DNA reads TGCGCCAGCAGCCAAGGGGGGACAGCGCTTATCTATGGCTACACCTTC. Protein product: CASSQGGTALIYGYTF.

CDR3 DNA: TGTGCCATCTCCTCGGGCCCAGGGGGAAGCACAGATACGCAGTATTTT. Translated: CAISSGPGGSTDTQYF. The chain carries TRBV10-3 and TRBJ2-3; TRBD1 matches 7 bases. CDR3 size: 16 residues. Trimming removed 8 bases from V and 0 bases from J; junction bases left unmatched: 11. The V gene's germline CDR1 is ENHRY and CDR2 SYGVKD.

The chain links TRBV10-3 to TRBJ1-5, with 8 nucleotides matching TRBD1. This CDR3 has 13 amino acids. The trim removed 6 bases at V and 7 bases at J, leaving 5 bases unmatched. Germline V gives CDR1 ENHRY, CDR2 SYGVKD. CDR3 nucleotides: TGTGCCATCAGCGACAGGGGTAGGCAGCCCCAGCATTTT. The encoded protein is CAISDRGRQPQHF.

The rearrangement uses TRBV28 and TRBJ2-2; 12 positions match TRBD2. CDR1 MDHEN and CDR2 SYDVKM come from the germline V gene. The CDR3 loop spans 17 amino acids. V trimming: 3 bases; J trimming: 4 bases; junction bases outside the gene matches: 6. CDR3 region: CASSFRLAGAITGELFF. CDR3 bases: TGTGCCAGCAGTTTTCGACTAGCGGGGGCTATCACCGGGGAGCTGTTTTTT.

V and J are TRBV7-2 and TRBJ2-1, with 10 bases fitting TRBD1. V lost 5 bases, J lost 9 bases, and 13 bases stayed unmatched. The CDR3 is made up of 16 amino acids. Germline assignment: CDR1 SGHTA and CDR2 FQGNSA. The CDR3 bases are TGTGCCAGCAGCCCCCGTCGGACAGGGGGAGGTGGTGAGCAGTTCTTC. It is translated as CASSPRRTGGGGEQFF.

This chain connects TRBV9 to TRBJ2-7; 8 bases align to TRBD1. Trimming cost V 4 bases and J 0 bases; bases outside gene matches: 6. CDR1 and CDR2 (germline): SGDLS, YYNGEE. CDR3 size: 15 residues. The CDR3, as DNA: TGTGCCAGCAGCCCTCGGACAGGGAGCTCCTACGAGCAGTACTTC. Translation gives CASSPRTGSSYEQYF. The whole variable domain, remainder taken from reference TRBV9 and TRBJ2-7, is DSGVTQTPKHLITATGQRVTLRCSPRSGDLSVYWYQQSLDQGLQFLIQYYNGEERAKGNILERFSAQQFPDLHSELNLSSLELGDSALYFCASSPRTGSSYEQYFGPGTRLTVT.

The chain has TRBV3-1 (or the pseudogene TRBV3-2) and TRBJ2-7, with D possibly TRBD1 on 5 matching bases. Germline lookup yields CDR1 LGHDT and CDR2 YNNKEL (reference sequence). V was clipped by 2 bases and J by 3 bases, with 8 bases between them. The CDR3 has 13 amino acids. As DNA, the CDR3 is TGTGCCAGCAGCCAATTAGACAGCTACGAGCAGTACTTC. Encoded protein: CASSQLDSYEQYF.

This clone appeared a single time. CDR3 residues: CASSAPLAGFSYEQYF. CDR3 coding DNA: TGTGCCAGCAGTGCCCCGCTAGCGGGGTTCTCCTACGAGCAGTACTTC. V usage is TRBV6-2 or TRBV6-3 and J usage is TRBJ2-7; 9 bases line up with TRBD2. The trim removed 5 bases at V and 0 bases at J, leaving 8 bases unmatched. The V gene's germline CDR1 is MNHEY and CDR2 SVGEGT. This CDR3 contains 16 residues.

The genes are TRBV6-5 and TRBJ1-2; D is undetermined. Trimming stripped 0 bases from V and 4 bases from J, with 9 bases between. Germline CDR1 and CDR2: MNHEY and SVGAGI. The CDR3 totals 14 residues. CDR3 residues: CASSYSSGSYGYTF. CDR3 bases: TGTGCCAGCAGTTACTCCTCCGGGAGCTATGGCTACACCTTC.

This sequence joins TRBV19 and TRBJ1-5; a possible D gene is TRBD1 (5 bases). V was trimmed by 5 bases and J by 0 bases, leaving 11 bases between them. The CDR3 runs 15 residues. CDR1 and CDR2 (germline): LNHDA, SQIVND (reference sequence). This CDR3 reads CASSRGFDSNQPQHF. CDR3 DNA: TGTGCCAGTAGTCGGGGGTTCGATAGCAATCAGCCCCAGCATTTT.

The CDR3 sequence is CASSLGGAGGTEAFF. CDR3 nucleotide sequence: TGTGCCAGCAGCCTGGGGGGGGCTGGCGGCACTGAAGCTTTCTTT. The chain couples TRBV2 to TRBJ1-1; possibly TRBD1 for D (6 bases). Germline V gene lookup returns CDR1 SNHLY and CDR2 FYNNEI. This CDR3 contains 15 residues. V lost 6 bases to trimming and J lost 4 bases, with 18 bases between them.

The V call is TRBV30, the J call TRBJ2-1; D remains ambiguous. This CDR3 is 13 amino acids long. The V gene's germline CDR1 is GTSNPN and CDR2 SVGIG (reference sequence). With 8 bases removed from V and 0 bases from J, the gap between germline ends came to 11 bases. CDR3 sequence reads: CALTSSSYNEQFF. The DNA for the CDR3 is TGTGCCCTCACTTCAAGCTCCTACAATGAGCAGTTCTTC. Full variable domain (remainder filled in from reference TRBV30 and TRBJ2-1): SQTIHQWPATLVQPVGSPLSLECTVEGTSNPNLYWYRQAAGRGLQLLFYSVGIGQISSEVPQNLSASRPQDRQFILSSKKLLLSDSGFYLCALTSSSYNEQFFGPGTRLTVL.

The chain links TRBV7-2 to TRBJ1-2; TRBD1 matches at 7 bases. Germline assignment: CDR1 SGHTA and CDR2 FQGNSA. Trimming took 5 bases from V and 7 from J; bases not matched to a gene: 10. CDR3 length: 14 residues. CDR3 nucleotide sequence: TGTGCCAGCAGCCAACAGGGGTTTCGGAGTGGCTACACCTTC. Translation: CASSQQGFRSGYTF.

The chain uses TRBV7-2 and TRBJ2-3, with 9 bases lining up with TRBD1. The trim removed 1 base at V and 3 bases at J, leaving 11 bases unmatched. The length of the CDR3 is 18 residues. Germline V gene data show CDR1 as SGHTA and CDR2 as FQGNSA. CDR3 sequence (DNA): TGTGCCAGCAGCTTAGAAAGGTGGGGACAGGGCAGGACAGATACGCAGTATTTT. Encoded protein: CASSLERWGQGRTDTQYF.

In this sample, this clone turned up a few times. The chain links TRBV7-2 to TRBJ1-4; 8 nucleotides line up with TRBD1. Per germline, CDR1 SGHTA and CDR2 FQGNSA. The CDR3 runs to 14 residues. The junction had 7 bases not matched to a gene; V was cut back by 5 bases and J by 8 bases. As DNA, the CDR3 is TGTGCCAGCAGCCCTCAGGGGGCAAGGGAAAAACTGTTTTTT. This gives the protein CASSPQGAREKLFF.

This clone was recorded only once. The chain links TRBV7-2 to TRBJ1-2, with TRBD1 matching 9 bases. J was trimmed by 6 bases and V by 6 bases; bases with no gene match: 11. Germline V gene data show CDR1 as SGHTA and CDR2 as FQGNSA. The CDR3 has 15 amino acids. In nucleotides, the CDR3 is TGTGCCAGCAGTACACGGACAGGGGTAAACGATGGCTACACCTTC. This translates into CASSTRTGVNDGYTF.

This chain uses TRBV7-9 with TRBJ2-7, with a weak D call TRBD1 (5 bases). The CDR3 contains 15 residues. The germline V and J ends were trimmed by 0 bases and 7 bases, with 16 bases remaining between them. CDR1 is SEHNR, CDR2 FQNEAQ, per germline (reference sequence). CDR3 bases: TGTGCCAGCAGCTTAGCGGCGACAGTGATGGGGGAGCAGTACTTC. It codes for CASSLAATVMGEQYF. Supplemented by reference TRBV7-9 and TRBJ2-7, the full variable domain reads DTGVSQNPRHKITKRGQNVTFRCDPISEHNRLYWYRQTLGQGPEFLTYFQNEAQLEKSRLLSDRFSAERPKGSFSTLEIQRTEQGDSAMYLCASSLAATVMGEQYFGPGTRLTVT.

This clone was recorded a few times. This chain joins TRBV19 and TRBJ1-1; perhaps TRBD1 as D (6 bases). V was pared by 1 base and J by 11 bases, with 20 bases between. In germline, CDR1 is LNHDA, CDR2 SQIVND (reference sequence). This CDR3 region has 15 residues. The CDR3: CASSIAGRGGGRAFF. The CDR3 bases are TGTGCCAGTAGTATAGCCGGTCGAGGCGGGGGCCGGGCTTTCTTT. Full variable domain (outside the CDR3, taken from reference TRBV19 and TRBJ1-1): DGGITQSPKYLFRKEGQNVTLSCEQNLNHDAMYWYRQDPGQGLRLIYYSQIVNDFQKGDIAEGYSVSREKKESFPLTVTSAQKNPTAFYLCASSIAGRGGGRAFFGQGTRLTVV.

This sequence joins TRBV7-9 and TRBJ2-7, with 7 bases identical to TRBD1. The CDR3 has 14 residues. After removal of 5 bases from V and 5 bases from J, the junction contained 9 bases not matched to a gene. Per the germline V gene, CDR1 is SEHNR and CDR2 is FQNEAQ (reference sequence). As DNA, the CDR3 is TGTGCCAGCAGCCCTAACAGGGGTGGAGACGAGCAGTACTTC. It translates to CASSPNRGGDEQYF.

DNA for the CDR3: TGTGCCAGCAGCCAACTCACAGGGGACACTGAAGCTTTCTTT. The encoded protein is CASSQLTGDTEAFF. The V and J genes are TRBV3-1 (or the pseudogene TRBV3-2) and TRBJ1-1; 7 nucleotides align to TRBD1. This CDR3 is 14 amino acids long. The ends lost 2 bases at V and 3 bases at J; junction bases unmatched: 3. CDR1 is LGHDT, CDR2 YNNKEL, per germline (reference sequence).

There are a few counts of this clone. The rearrangement joins TRBV12-5 to TRBJ2-1; D may be TRBD1 (5 bases). The germline V and J ends were trimmed by 2 bases and 9 bases, with 14 bases remaining between them. Germline CDR1 is LGHNT and CDR2 is FRNRAP. The CDR3 covers 14 residues. The CDR3 here is CASGLYQGRSEQFF. The CDR3 DNA reads as TGTGCTAGTGGTTTGTATCAGGGTAGGAGTGAGCAGTTCTTC.

This chain links TRBV19 with TRBJ1-1; 10 positions match TRBD1. Unmatched junction bases numbered 9, after V lost 4 bases and J lost 4 bases. CDR3 size: 16 residues. Germline loops: CDR1 LNHDA, CDR2 SQIVND (reference sequence). CDR3 sequence reads: CASSTGQGRVSTEAFF. CDR3 nucleotide sequence: TGTGCCAGTAGTACGGGACAGGGGAGGGTGAGCACTGAAGCTTTCTTT.

This sequence joins TRBV13 and TRBJ1-1; D may be TRBD1 (5 bases). The CDR3 sequence is 15 residues long. The V end was cut by 6 bases, the J end by 1 base, with 15 bases between. In germline, CDR1 is PRHDT, CDR2 FYEKMQ (reference sequence). The CDR3 nucleotides read TGTGCCAGCAGACAAGTTGGAGGGGAGAACACTGAAGCTTTCTTT. Amino acids: CASRQVGGENTEAFF.

The genes are TRBV25-1 and TRBJ2-7, with 9 bases lining up with TRBD1. The CDR3 totals 13 residues. The germline CDR1 and CDR2 sequences are MGHDK and SYGVNS. V was clipped by 4 bases and J by 3 bases; unmatched bases: 1. The CDR3 nucleotides read TGTGCCAGCAGTGGACAGGGGGGCTACGAGCAGTACTTC. It yields the protein CASSGQGGYEQYF.

This clone showed up just once. The V call is TRBV5-1, the J call TRBJ2-1; no reliable D call. CDR1 and CDR2 from the germline V gene are SGHRS and YFSETQ. Trimming removed 0 bases from V and 6 bases from J, with 7 bases in between. This CDR3 has 13 amino acids. The CDR3 loop is CASSLGPSNEQFF. The DNA for the CDR3 is TGCGCCAGCAGCTTGGGTCCCTCCAATGAGCAGTTCTTC. The full variable domain, its missing parts supplied by reference TRBV5-1 and TRBJ2-1, is KAGVTQTPRYLIKTRGQQVTLSCSPISGHRSVSWYQQTPGQGLQFLFEYFSETQRNKGNFPGRFSGRQFSNSRSEMNVSTLELGDSALYLCASSLGPSNEQFFGPGTRLTVL.

The gene calls are TRBV2 and TRBJ2-2; 11 bases line up with TRBD2. This CDR3 comprises 16 residues. Germline V lookup: CDR1 SNHLY, CDR2 FYNNEI. J was trimmed by 4 bases and V by 4 bases; bases with no gene match: 5. CDR3 bases: TGTGCCAGCAGTGGTACTAGCGGGGGACTCACCGGGGAGCTGTTTTTT. Amino acids: CASSGTSGGLTGELFF.